These 25 T cell receptor beta chains came from one sample sequenced in a study of spatial heterogeneity in lung cancer. Time point here: blood at routine non-recurrence follow-up after resection. TCRdb independently ran MiXCR on the 5' RACE reads; one entry per CDR3 protein. This sample has over 45,000 distinct CDR3 sequences, with 12% found just once. The sequencing here drew on PBMCs, taken at follow-up. The receptors originated from a male donor with early-stage non-small cell lung cancer.

This clonotype has only a few counts. The V and J genes are TRBV7-9 and TRBJ1-4, with D uncertain. Germline V gene data show CDR1 as SEHNR and CDR2 as FQNEAQ (reference sequence). The V end was cut by 8 bases, the J end by 4 bases, with 5 bases between. This CDR3 comprises 11 residues. The chain's CDR3 is CASDYNEKLFF. CDR3 in DNA: TGTGCCAGCGACTATAATGAAAAACTGTTTTTT.

This clonotype turned up a few times. This rearrangement joins TRBV20-1 to TRBJ2-1, with D possibly TRBD1 on 5 matching bases. With 2 bases removed from V and 8 bases from J, the gap between germline ends came to 16 bases. This CDR3 spans 14 amino acids. CDR1 is DFQATT and CDR2 is SNEGSKA in the germline V gene (reference sequence). Here the CDR3 DNA reads TGCAGTGCTAGAACCATAGGGGCGTACGATGAGCAGTTCTTC. This translates into CSARTIGAYDEQFF.

This clonotype was seen ten or more times. The chain joins TRBV12-3 or TRBV12-4 to TRBJ2-6; TRBD1 agrees at 8 bases. Trimming took 3 bases from V and 0 from J; bases not matched to a gene: 4. The CDR3 sequence is 17 residues long. CDR3 sequence: CASSLGQALSGANVLTF. CDR3 sequence (DNA): TGTGCCAGCAGTTTGGGACAGGCCCTCTCTGGGGCCAACGTCCTGACTTTC.

This clonotype occurred many times. The chain uses TRBV6-2 or TRBV6-3 and TRBJ2-7, with TRBD1 as a possible D gene (6 bases). The germline V gene has CDR1 MNHEY and CDR2 SVGEGT. V was clipped by 5 bases and J by 4 bases, with 18 bases between them. The CDR3 totals 15 residues. The CDR3: CASSDPQGQGYEQYF. In DNA form, the CDR3 reads TGTGCCAGCAGTGACCCTCAGGGGCAGGGTTACGAGCAGTACTTC.

V gene TRBV2 combines with J gene TRBJ2-6; 8 nucleotides line up with TRBD2. Germline CDR1 and CDR2: SNHLY and FYNNEI. V dropped 7 bases and J dropped 2; count of bases not matched to a gene: 4. CDR3 size: 15 residues. The CDR3 DNA reads as TGTGCCAGCACGGGACTAGAGACTGGGGCCAACGTCCTGACTTTC. Its translation: CASTGLETGANVLTF.

This clonotype was picked up many times. The J gene is TRBJ2-7, the V gene TRBV7-2, with TRBD2 matching 7 bases. Germline V gene lookup returns CDR1 SGHTA and CDR2 FQGNSA. There are 14 residues in the CDR3. V dropped 1 base and J dropped 3; count of bases not matched to a gene: 3. CDR3 region: CASSLGPSGYEQYF. CDR3 sequence (DNA): TGTGCCAGCAGCTTAGGCCCTAGCGGCTACGAGCAGTACTTC.

The chain joins TRBV4-3 to TRBJ2-3, with TRBD1 identical over 7 bases. Germline CDR1 and CDR2: LGHNA and YSLEER. The junction had 8 bases not matched to a gene; V was cut back by 3 bases and J by 5 bases. The CDR3 has 15 amino acids. CDR3 in DNA: TGCGCCAGCAGCCAGGTTAGACAGGGCCGAGATACGCAGTATTTT. This translates into CASSQVRQGRDTQYF.

This rearrangement joins TRBV3-1 to TRBJ1-6; TRBD1 is a possible D gene (5 bases). The CDR3 has 16 amino acids. Germline-derived CDR1 and CDR2 are LGHDT and YNNKEL (reference sequence). V lost 6 bases, J lost 7 bases, and 19 bases lay in between. The CDR3 DNA follows: TGTGCCAGCAGTCCTAGTATGGGGGTTCGGAATTCACCCCTCCACTTT. Translating gives CASSPSMGVRNSPLHF. The full variable domain, with the rest looked up from reference TRBV3-1 and TRBJ1-6, is DTAVSQTPKYLVTQMGNDKSIKCEQNLGHDTMYWYKQDSKKFLKIMFSYNNKELIINETVPNRFSPKSPDKAHLNLHINSLELGDSAVYFCASSPSMGVRNSPLHFGNGTRLTVT.

The V call is TRBV6-5, the J call TRBJ2-7; D may be TRBD1 or TRBD2 (6 bases each). The CDR3 is 16 amino acids. With 5 bases removed from V and 4 bases from J, the gap between germline ends came to 21 bases. The germline V gene encodes CDR1 MNHEY and CDR2 SVGAGI. The CDR3 DNA reads as TGTGCCAGCAGTGACCGGGACACGCGCGGGGTTTACGAGCAGTACTTC. Translated: CASSDRDTRGVYEQYF.

This clonotype was counted at least ten times. The chain employs TRBV6-5 and TRBJ1-4, with D unresolved. Trimming shortened V by 6 bases and J by 7 bases, and 15 bases separated the two germline ends. Germline CDR1 and CDR2: MNHEY and SVGAGI. The CDR3 is 14 residues long. The CDR3 nucleotides are TGTGCCAGCAGCCCCCCGGGATTCCGTGAAAAACTGTTTTTT. Amino acid sequence: CASSPPGFREKLFF.

This clonotype was found many times. V and J are TRBV12-3 or TRBV12-4 and TRBJ1-2; D possibly corresponds to TRBD1 (6 bases). V was cut by 6 bases and J by 8 bases, with 13 bases left in between. CDR3 length: 12 residues. The CDR3 bases are TGTGCCAGCAGGACAACAGGGAACGGCTACACCTTC. Protein: CASRTTGNGYTF.

This clonotype came up many times. Here the CDR3 DNA reads TGCAGTGCTAGAGATGGGGGTGAGGGACCCAATCAGCCCCAGCATTTT. It specifies CSARDGGEGPNQPQHF. The rearrangement uses TRBV20-1 and TRBJ1-5, with D possibly matching TRBD1 (5 bases). The CDR3 spans 16 residues. V lost 0 bases and J lost 3, with 15 bases in between. Germline V gene sequence: CDR1 DFQATT, CDR2 SNEGSKA (reference sequence).

Ten or more counts support this clonotype. V is TRBV20-1 and J is TRBJ1-1; the D gene is possibly TRBD1 (5 bases). The V end lost 3 bases, the J end lost 2 bases, and 10 bases lay between the germline ends. Germline V CDR1 and CDR2: DFQATT, SNEGSKA (reference sequence). This CDR3 comprises 13 residues. Written as DNA, the CDR3 is TGCAGTGCTAGTCCCAGGGTAAACACTGAAGCTTTCTTT. This sequence encodes CSASPRVNTEAFF.

The rearrangement links TRBV10-3 to TRBJ2-5; D is ambiguous. V dropped 10 bases and J dropped 2 bases, with 14 bases sitting between them. In germline, CDR1 is ENHRY, CDR2 SYGVKD. This CDR3 has 13 amino acids. The CDR3 loop is CATTGERQETQYF. The CDR3, as DNA: TGTGCCACCACGGGTGAAAGGCAAGAGACCCAGTACTTC.

This clonotype was seen ten or more times. The J gene is TRBJ2-3, the V gene TRBV7-2; 15 positions match TRBD2. Germline values: CDR1 SGHTA, CDR2 FQGNSA. The CDR3 covers 15 residues. V lost 4 bases, J lost 7 bases, and 3 bases stayed unmatched. CDR3 loop: CASSWTSGGANTQYF. In DNA, the CDR3 is TGTGCCAGCAGCTGGACTAGCGGGGGGGCAAATACGCAGTATTTT.

As to this clonotype: A much more abundant neighbour one base away suggests this may be a read error. The V gene is TRBV12-3 or TRBV12-4, the J gene TRBJ2-1, with D perhaps TRBD2 (5 bases). The CDR3 sequence is 12 residues long. The CDR3 sequence is CAGSPLGVEQFF. The CDR3 nucleotides are TGTGCCGGCAGTCCCCTCGGGGTTGAGCAGTTCTTC.

This clonotype was counted once. The J gene is TRBJ2-5, the V gene TRBV6-2 or TRBV6-3, with 7 nucleotides matching TRBD1. This CDR3 spans 14 amino acids. Germline V CDR1 and CDR2: MNHEY, SVGEGT. V was pared by 6 bases and J by 2 bases, with 6 bases of the junction left unmatched. The CDR3 reads CASSPGQEQETQYF. In DNA form, the CDR3 reads TGTGCCAGCAGCCCCGGACAGGAACAAGAGACCCAGTACTTC.

The table lists this clonotype with many counts. The chain carries TRBV12-3 or TRBV12-4 and TRBJ1-2; TRBD1 matches 11 bases. This CDR3 region has 15 residues. The V gene end was trimmed by 6 bases and the J gene end by 2 bases; junction bases not matched to a gene: 5. Written as DNA, the CDR3 is TGTGCCAGCAGCCTTGGGACAGGGGGAAACTATGGCTACACCTTC. It translates to CASSLGTGGNYGYTF.

In this sample, this clonotype turned up a few times. CDR3 DNA: TGTGCCAGCAGCTTGATCTGGACAGGGAAGGACACTGAAGCTTTCTTT. Residues: CASSLIWTGKDTEAFF. V gene TRBV5-5 combines with J gene TRBJ1-1, with TRBD1 identical over 8 bases. In germline, CDR1 is SGHKS, CDR2 YYEKEE (reference sequence). The CDR3 extends over 16 amino acids. The V and J ends lost 1 base and 3 bases, in that order; junction bases with no gene match: 8.

This clonotype was seen at least ten times. The chain employs TRBV12-3 or TRBV12-4 and TRBJ1-1, with 9 bases matching TRBD1. The CDR3 contains 14 residues. The V segment lost 6 bases and the J segment 4 bases; nucleotides outside the gene matches: 6. CDR3 amino acids: CASSPGQGITEAFF. In nucleotides, the CDR3 is TGTGCCAGCAGCCCCGGACAGGGGATCACTGAAGCTTTCTTT.

This clonotype was seen ten or more times. The CDR3 bases are TGTGCCAGCAGCTTGGGACAGGCCGAGGTCCTGACTTTC. It codes for CASSLGQAEVLTF. The V gene is TRBV5-4, the J gene TRBJ2-6, with D possibly matching TRBD1 (6 bases). The germline V gene encodes CDR1 SGHNT and CDR2 YYREEE (reference sequence). The CDR3 sequence is 13 residues long. V lost 0 bases to trimming and J lost 13 bases, with 11 bases between them.

The chain uses TRBV3-1 and TRBJ1-2; D possibly corresponds to TRBD1 (5 bases). CDR3 length equals 14 residues. From germline, CDR1 is LGHDT and CDR2 YNNKEL (reference sequence). V was clipped by 0 bases and J by 9 bases, with 14 bases between them. The CDR3 spells CASSQDFVQGSYTF. The CDR3 DNA reads as TGTGCCAGCAGCCAAGATTTCGTGCAGGGCAGCTACACCTTC.

V usage is TRBV27 and J usage is TRBJ1-1; D is undetermined. CDR1 MNHEY and CDR2 SMNVEV come from the germline V gene (reference sequence). This CDR3 comprises 13 residues. Trimming took off 7 bases at V and 1 base at J, with 10 bases between the two ends. For the CDR3, the DNA is TGTGCCAGCAACCCCGCTGGGAACACTGAAGCTTTCTTT. It codes for CASNPAGNTEAFF.

This clonotype appeared a few times. The chain is built from TRBV20-1 and TRBJ1-5; 7 bases line up with TRBD1. The CDR3 runs to 12 residues. Germline-derived CDR1 and CDR2 are DFQATT and SNEGSKA (reference sequence). The V and J ends lost 6 bases and 9 bases, in that order; junction bases with no gene match: 8. The CDR3 DNA follows: TGCAGTGCAAAACAGGGGCTTGGGCCCCAGCATTTT. Residues: CSAKQGLGPQHF.

Only one count was recorded for this clonotype. The V and J genes are TRBV14 and TRBJ1-4; a possible D gene is TRBD1 (5 bases). Trimming removed 5 bases from V and 10 bases from J, with 20 bases in between. Germline V gene data show CDR1 as SGHDN and CDR2 as FVKESK. The CDR3 runs to 15 residues. This chain's CDR3 is CASSSRDGKHGKLFF. CDR3 coding DNA: TGTGCCAGCAGCTCCCGGGACGGCAAACATGGAAAACTGTTTTTT.